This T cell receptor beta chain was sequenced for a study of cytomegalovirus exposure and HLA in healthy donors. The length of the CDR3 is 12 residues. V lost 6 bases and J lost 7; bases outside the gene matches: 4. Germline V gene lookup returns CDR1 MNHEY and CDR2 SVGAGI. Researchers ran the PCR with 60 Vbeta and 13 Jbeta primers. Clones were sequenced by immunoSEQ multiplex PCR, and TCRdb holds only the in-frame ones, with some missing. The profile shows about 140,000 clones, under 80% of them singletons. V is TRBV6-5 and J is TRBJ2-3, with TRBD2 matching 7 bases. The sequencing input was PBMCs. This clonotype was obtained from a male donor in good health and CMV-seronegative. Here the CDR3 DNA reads TGTGCCAGCAGCCCGACTAGCCATACGCAGTATTTT. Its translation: CASSPTSHTQYF.